A single sample gave rise to the 19 T cell receptor beta chains below, sequenced in a study of T cells in Graves' hyperthyroidism and ophthalmopathy. Using RNA transcripts as the source, TCR beta CDR3 regions were amplified. Researchers ran a first-round RT-PCR on the TCR CDR3 using the HTBI primer set. TCRdb fed the multiplex PCR reads into MiXCR, producing one record per CDR3 protein. The sample has fewer than 350,000 distinct CDR3 sequences; roughly 13% are singletons. The sample was blood. All receptors come from a woman aged 35 to 49 with Graves' hyperthyroidism.

The V and J genes are TRBV11-2 and TRBJ2-2; 7 bases line up with TRBD2. This CDR3 spans 15 amino acids. V was pared by 5 bases and J by 6 bases, with 9 bases of the junction left unmatched. CDR1 SGHAT and CDR2 FQNNGV come from the germline V gene. The CDR3 sequence is CASSRVSGSAGELFF. DNA of the CDR3: TGTGCCAGCAGCCGAGTTAGCGGGTCGGCCGGGGAGCTGTTTTTT.

This clonotype was seen many times. The chain joins TRBV13 to TRBJ2-1; D call uncertain. V dropped 5 bases and J dropped 4 bases, with 18 bases sitting between them. CDR3 length: 16 amino acids. Germline CDR1 is PRHDT and CDR2 is FYEKMQ (reference sequence). CDR3 amino acids: CASSPPRSSVYNEQFF. Here the CDR3 DNA reads TGTGCCAGCAGCCCCCCCCGTTCCAGTGTGTACAATGAGCAGTTCTTC.

The chain couples TRBV18 to TRBJ2-2; 13 bases line up with TRBD2. Trimming took 1 base from V and 4 from J; bases not matched to a gene: 3. This CDR3 comprises 17 residues. Germline V lookup: CDR1 KGHSH, CDR2 LQKENI. The CDR3 loop reads CASSPRLAGGSTGELFF. CDR3 bases: TGTGCCAGCTCACCACGACTAGCGGGAGGTTCCACCGGGGAGCTGTTTTTT.

This clonotype was counted between two and nine times. The chain carries TRBV7-3 and TRBJ2-2; weak D call: TRBD2 (6 bases). The V gene's germline CDR1 is SGHTA and CDR2 FQGTGA. The CDR3 is 16 amino acids. V shed 2 bases and J shed 6 bases, with 16 bases lying between them. The CDR3 sequence is CASSLSSGVWAGELFF. Written as DNA, the CDR3 is TGTGCCAGCAGCTTATCATCGGGGGTGTGGGCCGGGGAGCTGTTTTTT.

This chain uses TRBV12-3 or TRBV12-4 with TRBJ2-7; 7 positions match TRBD1. The CDR3 totals 13 residues. With V trimmed by 5 bases and J by 9 bases, 10 bases remained unmatched. CDR3: CASSAGQDNSQYF. The CDR3 DNA follows: TGTGCCAGCAGTGCAGGACAGGACAACTCGCAGTACTTC.

This clonotype was observed a few times. V gene TRBV6-5 combines with J gene TRBJ1-5, with 8 bases identical to TRBD1. Germline V gene sequence: CDR1 MNHEY, CDR2 SVGAGI. The CDR3 loop spans 15 amino acids. The V and J ends lost 0 bases and 6 bases, in that order; junction bases with no gene match: 4. The CDR3 protein is CASSYSDRVGQPQHF. In nucleotides, the CDR3 is TGTGCCAGCAGTTACTCGGACAGGGTGGGTCAGCCCCAGCATTTT.

The chain joins TRBV5-4 to TRBJ1-4; D remains unclear. V dropped 0 bases and J dropped 8 bases, with 8 bases sitting between them. The CDR3 spans 13 residues. CDR1 and CDR2 (germline): SGHNT, YYREEE (reference sequence). Here the CDR3 DNA reads TGTGCCAGCAGCTTGGCGGGTCGGGAAAAACTGTTTTTT. Encoded protein: CASSLAGREKLFF.

V is TRBV15 and J is TRBJ2-7, with D possibly being TRBD1 or TRBD2 (5 bases each). V gave up 6 bases and J gave up 1 base, with 7 bases separating them. The CDR3 covers 12 residues. Germline lookup yields CDR1 LNHNV and CDR2 YYDKDF (reference sequence). The CDR3 is CATRGDSYEQYF. The DNA of the CDR3 is TGTGCCACCAGGGGGGATTCCTACGAGCAGTACTTC.

In this sample, this clonotype turned up a few times. The chain combines TRBV25-1 with TRBJ2-2; TRBD2 matches at 7 bases. This CDR3 has 17 amino acids. The V segment lost 1 base and the J segment 3 bases; nucleotides outside the gene matches: 8. Per germline, CDR1 MGHDK and CDR2 SYGVNS. The CDR3 DNA reads as TGTGCCAGCAGTGAATCCACCGGGGAGGGACACACCGGGGAGCTGTTTTTT. Translated: CASSESTGEGHTGELFF.

The V and J genes are TRBV6-2 or TRBV6-3 and TRBJ2-7; 7 bases match TRBD2. This CDR3 region has 15 residues. Germline V gives CDR1 MNHEY, CDR2 SVGEGT. Trimming removed 5 bases from V and 3 bases from J; junction bases left unmatched: 10. The CDR3 DNA follows: TGTGCCAGCAGTCAGGACGGGAGGATTCTCTACGAGCAGTACTTC. Translating gives CASSQDGRILYEQYF.

This clonotype showed up many times. The gene calls are TRBV20-1 and TRBJ1-1; tentatively, D is TRBD1 (6 bases). Trimming cost V 0 bases and J 4 bases, with 12 bases left between them. Germline V gene data show CDR1 as DFQATT and CDR2 as SNEGSKA (reference sequence). This CDR3 has 14 residues. For the CDR3, the DNA is TGCAGTGCTAGAGAGCGGGGGGCCCGCACTGAAGCTTTCTTT. Amino acids: CSARERGARTEAFF.

At least ten counts were recorded for this clonotype. The rearrangement uses TRBV11-2 and TRBJ2-7; D ambiguous. V was clipped by 0 bases and J by 4 bases, with 7 bases between them. The CDR3 extends over 13 amino acids. Germline V gene lookup returns CDR1 SGHAT and CDR2 FQNNGV. This CDR3 is CASSLDLRYEQYF. CDR3 coding DNA: TGTGCCAGCAGCTTAGATCTTAGATACGAGCAGTACTTC.

This clonotype was picked up many times. This rearrangement joins TRBV3-1 to TRBJ1-1; D unclear. Germline V gives CDR1 LGHDT, CDR2 YNNKEL (reference sequence). This CDR3 spans 14 amino acids. V was cut by 3 bases and J by 2 bases, with 10 bases left in between. The CDR3 DNA sequence: TGTGCCAGCAGCCACCAAGGACCCAACACTGAAGCTTTCTTT. It translates to CASSHQGPNTEAFF. Using reference TRBV3-1 and TRBJ1-1 for the parts outside the CDR3, the full variable domain is DTAVSQTPKYLVTQMGNDKSIKCEQNLGHDTMYWYKQDSKKFLKIMFSYNNKELIINETVPNRFSPKSPDKAHLNLHINSLELGDSAVYFCASSHQGPNTEAFFGQGTRLTVV.

About this clonotype: One junction end does not reproduce the germline sequence, and a read error may be involved. The CDR3 bases are TGTGCCAGCAGTCCCCGGAGGGGGACTAGCATACACTTC. Protein product: CASSPRRGTSIHF. This chain connects TRBV28 to TRBJ2-5; 9 bases are shared with TRBD2. The germline gives CDR1 MDHEN, CDR2 SYDVKM. The CDR3 has 13 residues.

This clonotype was counted many times. The genes are TRBV5-1 and TRBJ2-3; TRBD2 aligns across 8 bases. From germline, CDR1 is SGHRS and CDR2 YFSETQ. The CDR3 consists of 14 residues. J lost 2 bases, V lost 5 bases, and 4 bases had no gene match. The CDR3 is CASSPGGPTDTQYF. CDR3 DNA: TGCGCCAGCAGTCCGGGAGGGCCCACAGATACGCAGTATTTT.

This clonotype was counted ten times or more. V and J are TRBV27 and TRBJ1-6, with D possibly TRBD1 on 5 matching bases. V lost 7 bases and J lost 6, with 10 bases in between. Germline values: CDR1 MNHEY, CDR2 SMNVEV (reference sequence). The CDR3 runs to 13 residues. CDR3 in DNA: TGTGCCAGCACTTGGGACCCTAATTCACCCCTCCACTTT. Its protein is CASTWDPNSPLHF.

Ten or more counts support this clonotype. This sequence joins TRBV6-6 and TRBJ2-5, with 10 bases matching TRBD2. Germline CDR1 MNHNY, CDR2 SVGAGI (reference sequence). The V gene end was trimmed by 0 bases and the J gene end by 6 bases; junction bases not matched to a gene: 7. The CDR3 consists of 16 residues. The CDR3 DNA sequence: TGTGCCAGCAGTTACTCGATAGGGACTAGCGTAAAGACCCAGTACTTC. This translates into CASSYSIGTSVKTQYF.

This clonotype was recorded many times. V gene TRBV20-1 combines with J gene TRBJ1-1; D possibly corresponds to TRBD1 (6 bases). CDR3 size: 14 residues. V lost 1 base and J 4 bases, leaving 13 bases between the germline ends. The germline gives CDR1 DFQATT, CDR2 SNEGSKA (reference sequence). The CDR3 sequence: CSARGGGGPTEAFF. In nucleotides, the CDR3 is TGCAGTGCTAGAGGGGGTGGGGGGCCCACTGAAGCTTTCTTT.

The chain combines TRBV12-3 or TRBV12-4 with TRBJ2-7; a weak D match, TRBD2 (6 bases). With 6 bases removed from V and 5 bases from J, the gap between germline ends came to 14 bases. The CDR3 is 13 amino acids. Here the CDR3 reads CASRNPSGDEQYF. The CDR3 DNA reads TGTGCCAGCAGGAACCCGTCGGGAGACGAGCAGTACTTC.